The following is a T cell receptor beta chain sequence with its context. The CDR3 consists of 19 residues. These data belong to a study of cytomegalovirus exposure and HLA in healthy donors. Repertoires were generated with immunoSEQ multiplex PCR, while TCRdb's copy carries only in-frame clones and drops some. The sample consists of more than 110,000 clones, about four fifths of them appearing once. This chain joins TRBV21-1 and TRBJ2-5; TRBD2 reflects the table's D call only, with no check against the DNA. TRBV21-1 is a documented pseudogene. The source material was PBMCs. The clonotype was recovered from a woman between 25 and 40 years old in good health and CMV-seronegative. For the CDR3, the DNA is TGTGCCAGCAGCAAGGGGAGGAATAGCGGGGGGTCACGAAAAGAGACCCAGTACTTC. As protein: CASSKGRNSGGSRKETQYF.